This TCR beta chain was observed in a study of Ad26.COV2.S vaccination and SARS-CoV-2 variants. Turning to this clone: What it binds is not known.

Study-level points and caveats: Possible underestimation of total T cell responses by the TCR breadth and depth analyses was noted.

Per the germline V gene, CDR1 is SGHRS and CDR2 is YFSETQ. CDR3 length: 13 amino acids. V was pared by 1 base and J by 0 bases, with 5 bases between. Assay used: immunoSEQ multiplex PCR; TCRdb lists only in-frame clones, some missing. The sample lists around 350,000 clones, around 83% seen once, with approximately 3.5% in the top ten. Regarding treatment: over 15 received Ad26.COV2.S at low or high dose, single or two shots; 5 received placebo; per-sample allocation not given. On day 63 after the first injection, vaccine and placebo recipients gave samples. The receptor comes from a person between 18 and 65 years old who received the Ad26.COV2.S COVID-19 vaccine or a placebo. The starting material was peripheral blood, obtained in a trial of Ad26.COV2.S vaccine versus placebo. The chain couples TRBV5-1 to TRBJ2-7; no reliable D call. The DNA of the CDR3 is TGCGCCAGCAGCTTGACACCCTCCTACGAGCAGTACTTC. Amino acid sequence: CASSLTPSYEQYF.